This T cell receptor beta chain was recorded in a study of blood T cell repertoires in COVID-19. Study in general: Some COVID-19 samples were acute and others convalescent; all came from the United States, Italy and Spain. PBMCs, B-cell-depleted T cells, or T cells were the source of the cDNA or gDNA that made up the material.

Authors' processing steps: Reference gene primer amplification gave nucleated cell count estimates. TCRdb keeps only in-frame clones here, not all; method: immunoSEQ multiplex PCR. V and J calls plus clone size are reproduced from that table; the DNA served to infer D and trimming. Among hundreds of thousands of clones, roughly 79% were seen once, and the ten largest hold 6.5% to 9.5%. The V end lost 3 bases, the J end lost 10 bases, and 21 bases lay between the germline ends. There are 16 residues in the CDR3. Germline CDR1 and CDR2: KGHSH and LQKENI. The sample consisted of peripheral blood. The origin of this receptor is a woman of 80 years or more with COVID-19, enrolled during active disease. This rearrangement joins TRBV18 to TRBJ1-4; D might be TRBD1 (5 bases). The CDR3 sequence is CASSPGEGPRRGKLFF. The CDR3 DNA reads TGTGCCAGCTCACCCGGCGAGGGACCCAGGAGGGGAAAACTGTTTTTT.